What follows is one T cell receptor (beta chain) and its context. Its target is unknown. TCRdb redid the calling of the reads with MiXCR, one entry per CDR3 protein. The table has some 180,000 distinct CDR3 sequences, about 17% seen once; the top ten hold around 27%. This CDR3 has 13 amino acids. V was pared by 8 bases and J by 6 bases, with 16 bases between. The data derive from a study of T cell repertoires in cytomegalovirus infection. Looking at the study overall: Public TCR beta signatures provided an indication of both CMV infection and a matching HLA type. Study-level findings and limits: The ex vivo response was dominated by HLA-C-restricted CMV-specific TCR beta clonotypes. Public TCR beta family frequency separated CMV-and-HLA carriers, including in an independent cohort.

The sample taken for sequencing was CD8+ T cells from PBMCs. This sequence joins TRBV12-3 or TRBV12-4 and TRBJ1-1; D is unclear. The receptor was isolated from a human donor in good health (CMV status not recorded). Some clones in this sample may be carry-over from other donors' samples. The CDR3 DNA sequence: TGTGCCAGCGGTCTCACCAGGCCTTCTGAAGCTTTCTTT. This translates into CASGLTRPSEAFF.